Here is one T cell receptor (beta chain) with its context. Libraries were prepared by immunoSEQ multiplex PCR; TCRdb keeps only in-frame clonotypes and omits some of them. This sample carries 43,000 or so clones, roughly nine tenths of them seen once, and the ten largest clones take more than 9%. This specimen comes from a study of T cells in localized non-small cell lung cancer. V was clipped by 3 bases and J by 4 bases; unmatched bases: 3. Germline-derived CDR1 and CDR2 are SGHKS and YYEKEE (reference sequence). There are 14 residues in the CDR3. Sequencing was performed on PBMCs, taken before any cancer treatment. The chain carries TRBV5-5 and TRBJ1-2; 10 nucleotides agree with TRBD1. This TCR was recovered from a woman between 35 and 75 years old with stage II lung adenocarcinoma. CDR3 loop: CASSSGQGTYGYTF. The CDR3, as DNA: TGTGCCAGCAGCTCGGGACAGGGGACCTATGGCTACACCTTC.